This TCR beta chain was recorded in a study of T cells in Graves' hyperthyroidism and ophthalmopathy. This clonotype was seen ten or more times. TCR beta CDR3 regions were amplified from RNA. First-round RT-PCR of the TCR CDR3 relied on the HTBI primer set. Each CDR3 protein is one row after TCRdb ran MiXCR on the multiplex PCR reads. In the table there are approximately 330,000 distinct CDR3 sequences, around 23% of which are singletons. The CDR3 consists of 15 residues. Germline V gives CDR1 SGHRS, CDR2 YFSETQ. J lost 3 bases, V lost 0 bases, and 4 bases had no gene match. The sequenced sample was blood. V and J are TRBV5-1 and TRBJ2-7, with 9 bases aligning to TRBD1. The source is a woman aged 50 to 60 with Graves' hyperthyroidism. This chain's CDR3 is CASSLVGTGSYEQYF. The CDR3 bases are TGCGCCAGCAGCTTGGTTGGGACAGGGAGCTACGAGCAGTACTTC.